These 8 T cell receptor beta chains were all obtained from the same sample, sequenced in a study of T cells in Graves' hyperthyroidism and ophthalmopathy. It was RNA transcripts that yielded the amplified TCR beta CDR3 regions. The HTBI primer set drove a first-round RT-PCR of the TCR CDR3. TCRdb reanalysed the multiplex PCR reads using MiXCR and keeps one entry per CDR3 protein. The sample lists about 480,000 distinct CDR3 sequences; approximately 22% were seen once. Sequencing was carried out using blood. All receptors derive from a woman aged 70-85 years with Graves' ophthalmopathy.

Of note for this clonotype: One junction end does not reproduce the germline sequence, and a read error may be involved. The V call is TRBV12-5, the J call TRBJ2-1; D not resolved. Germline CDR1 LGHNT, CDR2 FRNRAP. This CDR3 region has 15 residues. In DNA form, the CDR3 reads TGTGCTGGTGGTTTGGTTCGGGTAGGCTACAATGAGCAGTTCTTC. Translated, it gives CAGGLVRVGYNEQFF.

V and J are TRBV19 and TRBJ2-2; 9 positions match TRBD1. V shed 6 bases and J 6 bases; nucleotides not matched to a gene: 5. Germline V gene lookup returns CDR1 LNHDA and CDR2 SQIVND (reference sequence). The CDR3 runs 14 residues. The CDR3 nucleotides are TGTGCCAGTAGACTGACAGGGGGGGCCGGGGAGCTGTTTTTT. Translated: CASRLTGGAGELFF.

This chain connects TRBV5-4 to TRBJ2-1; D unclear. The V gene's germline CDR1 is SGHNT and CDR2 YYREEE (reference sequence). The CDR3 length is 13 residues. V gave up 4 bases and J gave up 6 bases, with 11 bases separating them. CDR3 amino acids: CASSPPLLNEQFF. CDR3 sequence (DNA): TGTGCCAGCAGCCCCCCGTTACTCAATGAGCAGTTCTTC. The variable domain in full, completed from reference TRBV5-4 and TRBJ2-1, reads ETGVTQSPTHLIKTRGQQVTLRCSSQSGHNTVSWYQQALGQGPQFIFQYYREEENGRGNFPPRFSGLQFPNYSSELNVNALELDDSALYLCASSPPLLNEQFFGPGTRLTVL.

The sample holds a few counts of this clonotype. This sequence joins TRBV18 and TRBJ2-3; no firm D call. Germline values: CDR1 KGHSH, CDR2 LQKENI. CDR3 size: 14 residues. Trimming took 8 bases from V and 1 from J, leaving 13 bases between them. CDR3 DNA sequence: TGTGCCAGCACACACGGTCAGGGCACAGATACGCAGTATTTT. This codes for CASTHGQGTDTQYF.

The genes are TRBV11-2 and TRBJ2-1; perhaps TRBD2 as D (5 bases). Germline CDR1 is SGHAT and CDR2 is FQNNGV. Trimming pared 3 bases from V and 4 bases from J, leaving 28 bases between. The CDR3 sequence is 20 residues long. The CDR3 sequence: CASSLTTKLSAAAKYNEQFF. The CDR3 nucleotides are TGTGCCAGCAGCTTGACGACAAAGCTCTCGGCAGCGGCTAAGTACAATGAGCAGTTCTTC.

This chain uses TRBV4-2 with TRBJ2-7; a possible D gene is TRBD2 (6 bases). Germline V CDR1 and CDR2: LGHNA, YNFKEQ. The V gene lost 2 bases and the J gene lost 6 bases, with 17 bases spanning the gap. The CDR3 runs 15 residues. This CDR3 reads CASSQHMGGTGEQYF. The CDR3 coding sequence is TGTGCCAGCAGCCAACACATGGGGGGAACCGGCGAGCAGTACTTC.

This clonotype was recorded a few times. In DNA, the CDR3 is TGTGCCTGGAGTCCTCTTGCGGAGTACAATGAGCAGTTCTTC. Its translation: CAWSPLAEYNEQFF. J is TRBJ2-1 and V is TRBV30, with D unclear. This CDR3 contains 14 residues. Trimming removed 2 bases from V and 4 bases from J, with 12 bases in between. Looked up from germline, CDR1 is GTSNPN and CDR2 is SVGIG (reference sequence).

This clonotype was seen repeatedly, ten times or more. CDR3 loop: CASSPGPAYEQYF. CDR3 nucleotides: TGTGCCAGCAGCCCGGGGCCTGCCTACGAGCAGTACTTC. V is TRBV11-2 and J is TRBJ2-7; D could derive from TRBD1 or TRBD2 (5 bases each). V was shortened by 5 bases and J by 2 bases, with 10 bases between the two germline ends. Germline loops: CDR1 SGHAT, CDR2 FQNNGV. This CDR3 has 13 residues. The full variable domain, its missing parts supplied by reference TRBV11-2 and TRBJ2-7, is EAGVAQSPRYKIIEKRQSVAFWCNPISGHATLYWYQQILGQGPKLLIQFQNNGVVDDSQLPKDRFSAERLKGVDSTLKIQPAKLEDSAVYLCASSPGPAYEQYFGPGTRLTVT.